This T cell receptor beta chain originates from a study of T cell responses to AZD1222 COVID-19 vaccine. Study summary: Second-dose schedules of about 4 or about 12 weeks were combined.

This CDR3 region has 16 residues. Germline V gives CDR1 SEHNR, CDR2 FQNEAQ (reference sequence). Trimming removed 5 bases from V and 1 base from J; junction bases left unmatched: 11. The method was immunoSEQ multiplex PCR; TCRdb's version includes in-frame clones alone and lacks a portion of them. The table has roughly 110,000 clones, about 80% seen once. Sequences were derived from peripheral blood, sampled on day 0 of AZD1222 vaccination. This clonotype originated in an adult in good health. V and J are TRBV7-9 and TRBJ2-7; 7 bases map to TRBD1. As DNA, the CDR3 is TGTGCCAGCAGCCGGGACATAGGGGGCACTTCCTACGAGCAGTACTTC. Protein product: CASSRDIGGTSYEQYF.